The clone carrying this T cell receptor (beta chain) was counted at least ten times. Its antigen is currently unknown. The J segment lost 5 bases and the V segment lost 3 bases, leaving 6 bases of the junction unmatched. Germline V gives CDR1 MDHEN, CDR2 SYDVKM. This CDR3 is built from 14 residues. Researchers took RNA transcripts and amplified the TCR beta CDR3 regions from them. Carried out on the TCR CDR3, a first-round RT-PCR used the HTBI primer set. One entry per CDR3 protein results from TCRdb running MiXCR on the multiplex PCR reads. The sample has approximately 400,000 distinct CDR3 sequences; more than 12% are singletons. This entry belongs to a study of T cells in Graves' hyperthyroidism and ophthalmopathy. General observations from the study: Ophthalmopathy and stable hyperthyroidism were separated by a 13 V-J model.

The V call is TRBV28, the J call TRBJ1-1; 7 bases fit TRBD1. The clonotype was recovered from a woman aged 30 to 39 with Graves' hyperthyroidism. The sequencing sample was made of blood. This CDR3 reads CASSFTGEKTEAFF. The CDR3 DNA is TGTGCCAGCAGTTTCACAGGGGAGAAAACTGAAGCTTTCTTT.